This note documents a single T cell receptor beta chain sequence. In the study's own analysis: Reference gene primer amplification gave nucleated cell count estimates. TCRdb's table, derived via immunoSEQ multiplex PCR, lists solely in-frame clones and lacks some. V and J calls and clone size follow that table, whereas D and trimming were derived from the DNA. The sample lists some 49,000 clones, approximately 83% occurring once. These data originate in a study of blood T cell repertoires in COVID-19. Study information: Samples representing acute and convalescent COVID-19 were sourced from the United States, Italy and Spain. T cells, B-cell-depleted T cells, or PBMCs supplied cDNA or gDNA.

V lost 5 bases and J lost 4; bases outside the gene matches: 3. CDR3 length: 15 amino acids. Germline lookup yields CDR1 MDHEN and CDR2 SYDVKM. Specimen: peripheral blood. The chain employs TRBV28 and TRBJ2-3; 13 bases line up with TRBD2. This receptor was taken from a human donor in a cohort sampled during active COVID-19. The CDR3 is CASSPGLAGADTQYF. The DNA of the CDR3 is TGTGCCAGCAGTCCCGGACTAGCGGGAGCAGATACGCAGTATTTT.